These 24 T cell receptor beta chains came from one sample sequenced in a study of preoperative IRX-2 immunotherapy in early breast cancer. Treatment meaning: preoperative locoregional IRX-2 cytokine immunotherapy. Assay: immunoSEQ multiplex PCR; the TCRdb copy retains only in-frame clones and omits some. This sample has around 22,000 clones, with 70% to 90% found just once. The sample here was tumor tissue, taken after IRX-2 immunotherapy. The source of these receptors is a human donor with breast cancer.

This clone was seen a handful of times. In nucleotides, the CDR3 is TGTGCCAGCAGCTTCAGGGAAGGGGTAAACACCGGGGAGCTGTTTTTT. It specifies CASSFREGVNTGELFF. This chain joins TRBV7-9 and TRBJ2-2; TRBD1 might be the D (5 bases). Trimming took off 3 bases at V and 2 bases at J, with 13 bases between the two ends. Looked up from germline, CDR1 is SEHNR and CDR2 is FQNEAQ (reference sequence). The CDR3 has 16 amino acids.

This rearrangement joins TRBV19 to TRBJ1-3, with 10 bases aligning to TRBD1. J was trimmed by 4 bases and V by 4 bases; bases with no gene match: 10. The CDR3 loop spans 17 amino acids. Germline-derived CDR1 and CDR2 are LNHDA and SQIVND (reference sequence). The DNA of the CDR3 is TGTGCCAGTAGTAGAGGGCCCGGGACAGGGGTCGGAAACACCATATATTTT. Translation gives CASSRGPGTGVGNTIYF.

V is TRBV9 and J is TRBJ2-1, with D maybe TRBD2 (5 bases). Trimming removed 5 bases from V and 0 bases from J, with 9 bases in between. The CDR3 sequence is 14 residues long. CDR1 is SGDLS, CDR2 YYNGEE, per germline. The CDR3 loop is CASSTGSSYNEQFF. The CDR3 bases are TGTGCCAGCAGTACGGGGAGCTCCTACAATGAGCAGTTCTTC.

The chain combines TRBV7-6 with TRBJ1-1; D is undetermined. Germline V gene data show CDR1 as SGHVS and CDR2 as FNYEAQ. The CDR3 totals 16 residues. V was pared by 5 bases and J by 4 bases, with 20 bases between. The CDR3, as DNA: TGTGCCAGCAGCCCGGGCGTACGGGGTCTTGGCACTGAAGCTTTCTTT. It yields the protein CASSPGVRGLGTEAFF.

CDR3: CASTQRTRQNYGYTF. The CDR3 nucleotides read TGTGCCAGCACCCAAAGAACCCGACAGAACTATGGCTACACCTTC. This chain connects TRBV6-1 to TRBJ1-2, with a weak D call TRBD1 (5 bases). V was shortened by 7 bases and J by 2 bases, with 17 bases between the two germline ends. CDR3 length: 15 amino acids. From germline, CDR1 is MNHNS and CDR2 SASEGT.

The V and J genes are TRBV6-6 and TRBJ2-1; 9 nucleotides align to TRBD2. The CDR3 sequence is 15 residues long. Germline V gives CDR1 MNHNY, CDR2 SVGAGI (reference sequence). V trimming: 7 bases; J trimming: 4 bases; junction bases outside the gene matches: 8. The CDR3 reads CASKESGLAYNEQFF. The DNA of the CDR3 is TGTGCCAGCAAGGAGTCGGGACTAGCTTACAATGAGCAGTTCTTC.

The V call is TRBV5-5, the J call TRBJ2-5; possible D gene TRBD1, 6 bases. With 1 base removed from V and 4 bases from J, the gap between germline ends came to 8 bases. This CDR3 is built from 13 residues. Per germline, CDR1 SGHKS and CDR2 YYEKEE (reference sequence). The DNA of the CDR3 is TGTGCCAGCAGCTTGACAGGGTCAGAGACCCAGTACTTC. Protein sequence: CASSLTGSETQYF.

The chain recombines TRBV7-8 with TRBJ2-2; D is perhaps TRBD2 (7 bases). The CDR3 runs to 17 residues. Trimming shortened V by 4 bases and J by 4 bases, and 19 bases separated the two germline ends. CDR1 and CDR2 (germline): SGHVS, FQNEAQ. CDR3 coding DNA: TGTGCCAGCAGCTCCCTGGGGGGGGCCGTGGCCACCGGGGAGCTGTTTTTT. This encodes CASSSLGGAVATGELFF.

V gene TRBV27 combines with J gene TRBJ1-2; D is unclear. The CDR3 runs 13 residues. Germline V gene sequence: CDR1 MNHEY, CDR2 SMNVEV (reference sequence). V was pared by 5 bases and J by 2 bases, with 9 bases between. The CDR3 spells CASSMATNYGYTF. CDR3 nucleotide sequence: TGTGCCAGCAGTATGGCGACGAACTATGGCTACACCTTC.

In regard to this clone: The same CDR3 arises from other DNA sequences in this sample as well. The chain joins TRBV2 to TRBJ1-5; D perhaps matches TRBD1 (5 bases). Germline V gene sequence: CDR1 SNHLY, CDR2 FYNNEI. This CDR3 spans 14 amino acids. V shed 7 bases and J shed 5 bases, with 15 bases lying between them. CDR3 sequence reads: CASIKRTGDQPQHF. The CDR3 DNA sequence: TGTGCCAGCATTAAAAGGACGGGGGATCAGCCCCAGCATTTT. The full variable domain, its missing parts supplied by reference TRBV2 and TRBJ1-5, is EPEVTQTPSHQVTQMGQEVILRCVPISNHLYFYWYRQILGQKVEFLVSFYNNEISEKSEIFDDQFSVERPDGSNFTLKIRSTKLEDSAMYFCASIKRTGDQPQHFGDGTRLSIL.

The CDR3 DNA sequence: TGCGCCAGCAGTGGGACGGGCCAAGATACGCAGTATTTT. Amino acids: CASSGTGQDTQYF. The chain carries TRBV10-1 and TRBJ2-3, with D hard to call. Germline CDR1 and CDR2: WNHNN and SYGVQD (reference sequence). Trimming left V 4 bases short and J 5 bases short, with 10 bases between. This CDR3 contains 13 residues.

This chain uses TRBV10-2 with TRBJ2-7; D gene uncertain. Germline V gene sequence: CDR1 WSHSY, CDR2 SAAADI. V dropped 7 bases and J dropped 3 bases, with 13 bases sitting between them. The CDR3 consists of 13 residues. DNA for the CDR3: TGCGCCAGCACCGTCTCTTGGGGCTACGAGCAGTACGTC. Its translation is CASTVSWGYEQYV.

CDR3 in DNA: TGTGCCAGCAGCCAGGACCGAAATCAGCCCCAGCATTTT. This encodes CASSQDRNQPQHF. The chain uses TRBV27 and TRBJ1-5, with unresolved D. CDR1 and CDR2 (germline): MNHEY, SMNVEV (reference sequence). There are 13 residues in the CDR3. V was clipped by 6 bases and J by 4 bases, with 10 bases between them.

This clone was counted only a few times. The J gene is TRBJ2-5, the V gene TRBV5-1; 12 positions agree with TRBD2. With 4 bases clipped from V and 4 bases from J, the junction kept 5 bases outside the gene matches. Looked up from germline, CDR1 is SGHRS and CDR2 is YFSETQ. The CDR3 runs 15 residues. The CDR3 reads CASSRTSGEGETQYF. CDR3 bases: TGCGCCAGCAGCCGGACTAGCGGGGAGGGAGAGACCCAGTACTTC.

The chain carries TRBV19 and TRBJ2-2, with 9 bases aligning to TRBD1. CDR3 size: 15 residues. Germline trimming cut 11 bases from V and 3 bases from J; bases unmatched to any gene: 10. Germline CDR1 reads LNHDA; CDR2 reads SQIVND (reference sequence). CDR3 sequence reads: CAAKPGQGYTGELFF. Written as DNA, the CDR3 is TGTGCCGCAAAGCCAGGACAGGGGTACACCGGGGAGCTGTTTTTT.

V gene TRBV5-1 combines with J gene TRBJ2-5, with D maybe TRBD1 (6 bases). With 2 bases removed from V and 3 bases from J, the gap between germline ends came to 14 bases. CDR1 SGHRS and CDR2 YFSETQ come from the germline V gene. The CDR3 loop spans 15 amino acids. The CDR3 DNA reads TGCGCCAGCAGCTTAACATCGACAGGAAAAGAGACCCAGTACTTC. Protein: CASSLTSTGKETQYF.

The rearrangement joins TRBV6-1 to TRBJ2-3; the D gene is possibly TRBD1 (5 bases). The length of the CDR3 is 13 residues. Looked up from germline, CDR1 is MNHNS and CDR2 is SASEGT. CDR3 sequence (DNA): TGTGCTACGGATAGGGGCTACACAGATACGCAGTATTTT. It translates to CATDRGYTDTQYF.

V usage is TRBV20-1 and J usage is TRBJ1-2; D unresolved. The CDR3 covers 11 residues. V was cut by 2 bases and J by 5 bases, with 6 bases left in between. Germline lookup yields CDR1 DFQATT and CDR2 SNEGSKA (reference sequence). Written as DNA, the CDR3 is TGCAGTGCTAGACTGGGATATGGCTACACCTTC. This translates into CSARLGYGYTF.

The chain employs TRBV28 and TRBJ2-2; 10 nucleotides line up with TRBD1. The CDR3 is 15 residues long. Looked up from germline, CDR1 is MDHEN and CDR2 is SYDVKM. Germline trimming cut 6 bases from V and 4 bases from J; bases unmatched to any gene: 5. The CDR3 bases are TGTGCCAGCAGGTGGACAGGGGGAGGCACCGGGGAGCTGTTTTTT. It encodes CASRWTGGGTGELFF. The variable domain in full, completed from reference TRBV28 and TRBJ2-2, reads DVKVTQSSRYLVKRTGEKVFLECVQDMDHENMFWYRQDPGLGLRLIYFSYDVKMKEKGDIPEGYSVSREKKERFSLILESASTNQTSMYLCASRWTGGGTGELFFGEGSRLTVL.

The chain couples TRBV10-1 to TRBJ2-3; TRBD2 might be the D (6 bases). The CDR3 totals 14 residues. Germline V lookup: CDR1 WNHNN, CDR2 SYGVQD (reference sequence). V was clipped by 6 bases and J by 2 bases, with 12 bases between them. The CDR3 loop is CASSLGTFTDTQYF. The CDR3 nucleotides read TGCGCCAGCAGCCTCGGGACTTTCACAGATACGCAGTATTTT.

The rearrangement joins TRBV30 to TRBJ2-1; 9 nucleotides match TRBD2. The CDR3 runs to 18 residues. Losses at the gene ends were 2 bases for V and 0 bases for J; bases not matched to a gene: 11. In germline, CDR1 is GTSNPN, CDR2 SVGIG (reference sequence). The CDR3 loop reads CAWSKAGGLQSSYNEQFF. CDR3 in DNA: TGTGCCTGGAGTAAAGCGGGGGGCCTTCAGAGCTCCTACAATGAGCAGTTCTTC.

The V gene is TRBV11-3, the J gene TRBJ1-1, with D uncertain. The CDR3 totals 15 residues. V lost 1 base and J lost 5, with 14 bases in between. From germline, CDR1 is SGHNT and CDR2 YENEEA. The CDR3 reads CASSLVGSTGTEAFF. The CDR3 nucleotides read TGTGCCAGCAGCTTAGTTGGATCAACGGGGACTGAAGCTTTCTTT.

This chain joins TRBV18 and TRBJ2-5; unclear D gene. The V end lost 3 bases, the J end lost 3 bases, and 23 bases lay between the germline ends. The CDR3 has 18 residues. From germline, CDR1 is KGHSH and CDR2 LQKENI. Here the CDR3 reads CASSPRNLRALRKETQYF. The CDR3 nucleotides are TGTGCCAGCTCACCGCGAAATCTCCGGGCCCTCCGAAAAGAGACCCAGTACTTC.

The gene calls are TRBV6-5 and TRBJ2-1, with D perhaps TRBD1 (6 bases). Germline CDR1 and CDR2: MNHEY and SVGAGI. V shed 2 bases and J shed 9 bases, with 11 bases lying between them. This CDR3 is 13 amino acids long. For the CDR3, the DNA is TGTGCCAGCAGTTACAAAAAAGGGGGTGAGCAGTTCTTC. Amino acid sequence: CASSYKKGGEQFF.